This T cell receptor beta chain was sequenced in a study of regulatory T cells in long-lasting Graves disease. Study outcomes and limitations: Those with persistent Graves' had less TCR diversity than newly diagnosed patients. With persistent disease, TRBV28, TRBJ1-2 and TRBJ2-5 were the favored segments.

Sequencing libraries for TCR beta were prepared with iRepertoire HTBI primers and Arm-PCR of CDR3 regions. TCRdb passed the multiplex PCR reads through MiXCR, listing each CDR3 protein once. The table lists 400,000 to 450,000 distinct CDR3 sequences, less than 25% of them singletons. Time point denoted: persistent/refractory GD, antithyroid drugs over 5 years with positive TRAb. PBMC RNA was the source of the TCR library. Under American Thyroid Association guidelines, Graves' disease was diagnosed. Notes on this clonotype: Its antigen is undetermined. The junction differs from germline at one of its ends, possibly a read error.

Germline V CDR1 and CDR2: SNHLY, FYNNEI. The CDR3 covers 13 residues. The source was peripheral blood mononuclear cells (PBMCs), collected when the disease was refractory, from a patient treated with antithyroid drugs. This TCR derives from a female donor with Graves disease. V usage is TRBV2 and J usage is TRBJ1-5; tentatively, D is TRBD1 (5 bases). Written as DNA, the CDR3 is TGTGCCAGCAAGTTGGGGCTCAATCACCCCCAGCATTTT. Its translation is CASKLGLNHPQHF.